The T cell receptor (beta chain) described here comes from a study of cytomegalovirus exposure and HLA in healthy donors. Assay used: immunoSEQ multiplex PCR; TCRdb lists only in-frame clones, some missing. The sample contains some 110,000 clones, about 85% of which appear only once. V shed 7 bases and J shed 0 bases, with 18 bases lying between them. Germline lookup yields CDR1 LNHDA and CDR2 SQIVND (reference sequence). The CDR3 runs to 16 residues. The receptor's source is a young woman in good health and CMV-seropositive. The rearrangement uses TRBV19 and TRBJ1-2; D is unclear. Sequenced input: PBMCs. CDR3 protein: CASTLGGTPPNYGYTF. CDR3 nucleotide sequence: TGTGCCAGTACCCTAGGAGGCACACCTCCTAACTATGGCTACACCTTC.